The table lists the clone carrying this TCR beta chain with many counts. Its antigen is unknown. Only patients with CD8+CD57+ cell expansion on flow cytometry were chosen for sequencing. The data derive from a study of CD8+CD57+ T cells in acquired aplastic anemia. Whole-study context: Sorted cells (CD4+ and CD8+) yielded DNA amounts that averaged approximately 3 ug. Study-level points and caveats: The study identified roughly 29 CD8+ CDR3 sequences shared by patients and controls.

Template material for TCR beta VDJ and CDR3 profiling consisted of genomic DNA. One entry per CDR3 protein, called by TCRdb with MiXCR from the reads. The sample has 150,000 to 200,000 distinct CDR3 sequences; 45% to 55% are singletons. The source is a human donor with aplastic anemia. Material: sorted CD4+, CD8+, or CD8+CD57+ T cells (not recorded which) from PBMCs.

CDR3 loop: CSAGGQPYGYTF. As DNA, the CDR3 is TGCAGTGCAGGGGGACAGCCCTATGGCTACACCTTC. The rearrangement links TRBV20-1 to TRBJ1-2, with TRBD1 matching over 7 bases. V trimming: 6 bases; J trimming: 4 bases; junction bases outside the gene matches: 5. This CDR3 has 12 amino acids. CDR1 is DFQATT and CDR2 is SNEGSKA in the germline V gene (reference sequence).